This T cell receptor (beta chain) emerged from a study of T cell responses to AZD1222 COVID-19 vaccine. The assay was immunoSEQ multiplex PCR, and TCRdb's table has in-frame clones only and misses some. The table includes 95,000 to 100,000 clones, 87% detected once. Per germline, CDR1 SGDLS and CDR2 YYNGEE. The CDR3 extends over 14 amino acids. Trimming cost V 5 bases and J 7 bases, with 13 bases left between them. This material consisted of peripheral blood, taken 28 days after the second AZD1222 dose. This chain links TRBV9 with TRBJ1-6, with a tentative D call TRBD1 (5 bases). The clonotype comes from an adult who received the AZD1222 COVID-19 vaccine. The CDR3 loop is CASSFAGGNSPLHF. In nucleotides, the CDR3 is TGTGCCAGCAGTTTTGCGGGGGGGAATTCACCCCTCCACTTT.